This T cell receptor (beta chain) derives from a study of control samples from healthy donors and cancer patients. This clone was seen a few times. This CDR3 is built from 14 residues. Germline CDR1 reads MGHRA; CDR2 reads YSYEKL. The V end was cut by 1 base, the J end by 6 bases, with 12 bases between. The protocol was immunoSEQ multiplex PCR, while the TCRdb copy is restricted to in-frame clones and leaves out a portion. Altogether about 84,000 clones are present, around 80% being singletons, with the ten largest covering around a tenth. The chain couples TRBV4-1 to TRBJ1-2; D remains ambiguous. The sequenced material came from PBMCs. This TCR was recovered from a man in his 60s with head and neck cancer. The CDR3 spells CASSQVVPLHGYTF. The CDR3 DNA sequence: TGCGCCAGCAGCCAAGTTGTCCCTCTTCATGGCTACACCTTC.